A selection of T cell receptor beta chains follows, all from one sample in a study of vaccination effects on CD4 cells after COVID-19. The protocol was immunoSEQ multiplex PCR, while the TCRdb copy is restricted to in-frame clones and leaves out a portion. This table holds just under 60,000 clones, around 78% found once. Antigens of these TCRs are unknown. The sequences come from CD4+ T cells from PBMCs cultured with HCoV-OC43 spike peptides, collected after COVID-19 vaccination. Receptors were obtained from a human donor who received a COVID-19 vaccine. Each CDR3 is given with its conserved first and last residue. A D gene is named only where the DNA matches it firmly. Size values are once, few and many counts, or a class for expanded clones, and some rows have none.

clone_size	d_call	v_call	cdr3_length	j_call	cdr3_aa	cdr3_nt
NA	NA	TRBV11-1	15	TRBJ2-5	CASSLRYTGIETQYF	TGTGCCAGCAGCTTACGGTATACAGGGATAGAGACCCAGTACTTC
NA	NA	TRBV19	13	TRBJ2-4	CASSDSSKNIQYF	TGTGCCAGTAGCGACAGCTCGAAAAACATTCAGTACTTC
NA	TRBD1	TRBV7-2	16	TRBJ1-5	CASSSRQGLSNQPQHF	TGTGCCAGCAGCTCACGACAGGGGCTTAGCAATCAGCCCCAGCATTTT
NA	NA	TRBV28	15	TRBJ2-2	CASSDRRSNTGELFF	TGTGCCAGCAGCGACAGGAGATCGAACACCGGGGAGCTGTTTTTT
NA	TRBD1	TRBV27	13	TRBJ2-5	CASRRDRMETQYF	TGTGCCAGCAGACGGGACAGGATGGAGACCCAGTACTTC
NA	TRBD1	TRBV7-3	13	TRBJ2-1	CASSRTGGNEQFF	TGTGCCAGCAGCCGGACAGGGGGCAATGAGCAGTTCTTC
NA	NA	TRBV7-2	16	TRBJ1-3	CASSLLGVLSGNTIYF	TGTGCCAGCAGCTTATTAGGGGTGCTCTCTGGAAACACCATATATTTT
NA	NA	TRBV9	16	TRBJ1-2	CASSGTHRLSNYGYTF	TGTGCCAGCAGCGGGACCCACAGGTTGTCTAACTATGGCTACACCTTC
NA	NA	TRBV6-5	12	TRBJ2-5	CASRGGWETQYF	TGTGCCAGCAGGGGGGGTTGGGAGACCCAGTACTTC
NA	NA	TRBV10-1	13	TRBJ1-5	CASSGTGDQPQHF	TGCGCCAGCAGCGGGACGGGTGATCAGCCCCAGCATTTT
few	NA	TRBV3-1/TRBV3-2	15	TRBJ1-6	CASSQEGAYNSPLHF	TGTGCCAGCAGCCAAGAGGGGGCGTATAATTCACCCCTCCACTTT
NA	NA	TRBV29-1	14	TRBJ1-6	CSVAWGARNSPLHF	TGCAGCGTTGCTTGGGGGGCGCGTAATTCACCCCTCCACTTT
NA	NA	TRBV4-2	15	TRBJ1-1	CASSRVPDGNTEAFF	TGTGCCAGCAGCCGTGTACCTGACGGGAACACTGAAGCTTTCTTT